This T cell receptor (beta chain) was obtained from a study of blood T cells in healthy people across ages (dated by TCRdb to the mid-2010s). As for the study more broadly: Template switching captured roughly one uniquely barcoded TCR beta cDNA molecule per two T cells in model experiments. To track age-related changes in TCR beta repertoire diversity, the study relied on deep sequencing normalized with unique cDNA molecular identifiers. To avoid experimental bias, donors of different ages were distributed randomly across sequencing lanes. The donors were split into four age groups: young (average approximately 16 years), middle-aged (roughly 39), aged (more than 55) and long-lived (under 85). For two donors (one aged 18 to 30 and one aged 80 or older), the study analyzed two additional independent replicas of 1 million unique cDNA reads from the same blood draw.

The library was made by 5' RACE. The instrument given in TCRdb is Illumina HiSeq 2500. The second PCR ran for roughly 7 to 11 cycles and used a J-beta primer mix along with a sample-barcoded 5' primer. Each TCR beta cDNA molecule received a unique molecular identifier from a template-switch 5' adaptor carrying 12 random nucleotides. Each sample yielded at least 2.5 million CDR3-containing paired-end reads. First-strand cDNA synthesis was performed from all RNA using the Mint cDNA synthesis kit, with priming by a TRBC-specific oligonucleotide. All cDNA was treated with uracil-DNA glycosylase and then went through a first 18-cycle PCR with the universal primers M1SS and BC2_uni_R. Per the original workflow: Each sample was normalized by randomly selecting 1 million high-quality reads, each carrying a distinct molecular identifier. Reads sharing molecular identifiers were discarded rather than binned into consensus sequences. MiTCR, with a Q25 quality threshold and the strictest error-elimination algorithm, was used for CDR3 identification, clonotype clustering and error correction. A nonparametric unseen species model using Euler transformation provided a lower-bound estimate of total TCR beta diversity. TCRdb cleaned the public reads at Q25 with fastp, built clones with MiXCR and kept in-frame beta chains. Duplicate CDR3 protein sequences are folded into a single record with the most common DNA and genes. The V and J calls come from TCRdb's annotation, not from the publication. The sample table shows 850,000 to 950,000 distinct CDR3 sequences, and more than 25% are seen once. The ten largest clonotypes hold 15% to 20% of the sample.

As encoded in the germline V gene, CDR1 is SGHTA while CDR2 is FQGNSA. Inclusive of the bounding cysteine and phenylalanine, the CDR3 is 16 residues long. Only the CDR3 DNA is retained, 48 bases long and in frame from the first base. For this chain, trimming is 1 base at the V end and 1 base at the J end, and the number of junction bases without a gene match is 5. Study-level results and caveats: There was a strong correlation between observed TCR beta diversity and the percentage of naive T cells measured by flow cytometry. Observed TCR beta diversity per million T cells fell roughly linearly with age, and a significant reduction was already apparent by age about 43. Compared with the aged group, more naive CD4+ T cells, fewer expanded clones and increased TCR diversity were shown by the long-lived group, suggesting age selection. Conclusive comparison of naive and antigen-experienced compartments was prevented by the profiling of bulk unsorted PBMCs. The CMV infection status of donors was not known, potentially confounding age-related changes in expanded clonotypes. Estimates of total diversity based on one million sequenced T cells were considered lower bounds and underestimates.

In this sample, this clonotype turned up many times. It lacks a known antigen. Base qualities are not at hand, and no much larger clone is one base apart. The approximately 39 donors, aged roughly 6 to 95 years, were systemically healthy Caucasian individuals from Russia. Around 10 milliliters of peripheral blood were collected from each donor into EDTA-treated Vacutainer tubes. Ficoll-Paque density-gradient centrifugation was used to isolate PBMCs, with at least 6 million obtained per sample. Trizol reagent was used to extract total RNA from the PBMCs, yielding at least 5 micrograms per sample. Naive CD45RAhigh/CD27high T cell percentages were measured by flow cytometry on a PBMC aliquot from every donor.

The clonotype originates from a woman of 80 years or more in good health. The specimen was blood. This chain is built from TRBV7-2 and TRBJ2-5, and 8 bases in between align with TRBD2. The nucleotide sequence is TGTGCCAGCAGCTTAGGCTACAGCGGGGGCCAAGAGACCCAGTACTTC. It codes for CASSLGYSGGQETQYF.